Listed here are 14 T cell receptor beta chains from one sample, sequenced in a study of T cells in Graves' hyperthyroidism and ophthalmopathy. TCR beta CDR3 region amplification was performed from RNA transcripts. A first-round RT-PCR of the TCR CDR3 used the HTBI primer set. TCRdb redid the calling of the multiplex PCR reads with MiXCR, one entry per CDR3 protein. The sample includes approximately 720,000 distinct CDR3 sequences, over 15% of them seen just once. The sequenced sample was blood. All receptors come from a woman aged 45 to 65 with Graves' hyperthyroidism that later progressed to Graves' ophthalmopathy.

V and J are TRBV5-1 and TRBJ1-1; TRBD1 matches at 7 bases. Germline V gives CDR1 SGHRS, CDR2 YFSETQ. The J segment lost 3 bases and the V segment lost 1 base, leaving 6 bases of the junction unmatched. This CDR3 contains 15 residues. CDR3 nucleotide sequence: TGCGCCAGCAGCTTGCGGGACAGTTCCTACACTGAAGCTTTCTTT. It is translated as CASSLRDSSYTEAFF.

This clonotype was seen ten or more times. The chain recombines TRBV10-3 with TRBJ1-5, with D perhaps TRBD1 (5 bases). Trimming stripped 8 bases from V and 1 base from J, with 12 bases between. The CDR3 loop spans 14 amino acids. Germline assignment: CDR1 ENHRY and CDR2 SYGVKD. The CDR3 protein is CAIQAQGSNQPQHF. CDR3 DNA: TGTGCCATCCAGGCCCAGGGAAGCAATCAGCCCCAGCATTTT.

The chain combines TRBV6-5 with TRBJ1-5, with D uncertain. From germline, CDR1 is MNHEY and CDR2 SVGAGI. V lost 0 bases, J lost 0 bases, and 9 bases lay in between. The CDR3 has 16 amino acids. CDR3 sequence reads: CASSYSSMDSNQPQHF. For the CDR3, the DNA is TGTGCCAGCAGTTACTCGTCGATGGATAGCAATCAGCCCCAGCATTTT.

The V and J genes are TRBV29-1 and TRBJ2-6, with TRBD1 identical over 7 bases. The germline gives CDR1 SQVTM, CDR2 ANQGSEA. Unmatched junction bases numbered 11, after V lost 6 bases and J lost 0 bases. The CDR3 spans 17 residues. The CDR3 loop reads CSVMGQGDLSGANVLTF. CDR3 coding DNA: TGCAGCGTGATGGGCCAGGGGGACCTCTCTGGGGCCAACGTCCTGACTTTC.

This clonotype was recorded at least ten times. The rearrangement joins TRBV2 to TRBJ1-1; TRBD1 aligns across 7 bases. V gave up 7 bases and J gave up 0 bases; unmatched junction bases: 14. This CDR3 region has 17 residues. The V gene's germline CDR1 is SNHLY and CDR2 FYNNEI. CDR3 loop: CASTPETGYLMNTEAFF. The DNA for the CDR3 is TGTGCCAGCACTCCAGAGACAGGGTACCTCATGAACACTGAAGCTTTCTTT.

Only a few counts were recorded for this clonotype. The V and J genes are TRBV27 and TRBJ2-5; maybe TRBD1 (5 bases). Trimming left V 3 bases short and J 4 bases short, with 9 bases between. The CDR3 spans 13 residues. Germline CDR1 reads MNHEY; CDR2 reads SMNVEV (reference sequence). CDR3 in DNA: TGTGCCAGCAGTTTTCTTGGGGCAGAGACCCAGTACTTC. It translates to CASSFLGAETQYF.

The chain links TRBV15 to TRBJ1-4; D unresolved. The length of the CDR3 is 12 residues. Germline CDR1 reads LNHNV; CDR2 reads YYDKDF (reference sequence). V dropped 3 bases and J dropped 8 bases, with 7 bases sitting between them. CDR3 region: CATSRGFEKLFF. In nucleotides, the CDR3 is TGTGCCACCAGCAGGGGGTTCGAAAAACTGTTTTTT. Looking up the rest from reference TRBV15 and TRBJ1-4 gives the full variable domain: DAMVIQNPRYQVTQFGKPVTLSCSQTLNHNVMYWYQQKSSQAPKLLFHYYDKDFNNEADTPDNFQSRRPNTSFCFLDIRSPGLGDTAMYLCATSRGFEKLFFGSGTQLSVL.

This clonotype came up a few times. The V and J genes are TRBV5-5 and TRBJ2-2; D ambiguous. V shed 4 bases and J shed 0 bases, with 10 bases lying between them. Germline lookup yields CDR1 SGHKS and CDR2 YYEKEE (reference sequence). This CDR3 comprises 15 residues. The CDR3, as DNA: TGTGCCAGCAGCGCGAATTGGGCGAACACCGGGGAGCTGTTTTTT. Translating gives CASSANWANTGELFF. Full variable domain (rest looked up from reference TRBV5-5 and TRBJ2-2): DAGVTQSPTHLIKTRGQQVTLRCSPISGHKSVSWYQQVLGQGPQFIFQYYEKEERGRGNFPDRFSARQFPNYSSELNVNALLLGDSALYLCASSANWANTGELFFGEGSRLTVL.

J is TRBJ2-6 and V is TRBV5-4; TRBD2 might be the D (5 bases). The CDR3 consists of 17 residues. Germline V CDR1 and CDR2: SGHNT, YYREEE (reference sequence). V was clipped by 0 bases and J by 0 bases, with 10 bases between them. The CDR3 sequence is CASSLGGGSSGANVLTF. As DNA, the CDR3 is TGTGCCAGCAGCTTGGGAGGTGGGAGCTCTGGGGCCAACGTCCTGACTTTC.

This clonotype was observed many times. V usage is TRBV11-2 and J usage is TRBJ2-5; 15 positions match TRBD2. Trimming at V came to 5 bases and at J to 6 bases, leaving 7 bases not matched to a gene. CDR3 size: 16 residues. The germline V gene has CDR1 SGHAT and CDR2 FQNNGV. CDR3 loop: CASSPRTSGGAKTQYF. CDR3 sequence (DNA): TGTGCCAGCAGCCCCCGGACTAGCGGGGGGGCGAAGACCCAGTACTTC.

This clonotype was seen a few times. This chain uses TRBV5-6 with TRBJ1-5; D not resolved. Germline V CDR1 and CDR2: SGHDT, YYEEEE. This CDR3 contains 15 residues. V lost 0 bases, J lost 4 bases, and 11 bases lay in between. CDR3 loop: CASSLGLGRNQPQHF. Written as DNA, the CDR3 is TGTGCCAGCAGCTTGGGCCTAGGGCGGAATCAGCCCCAGCATTTT.

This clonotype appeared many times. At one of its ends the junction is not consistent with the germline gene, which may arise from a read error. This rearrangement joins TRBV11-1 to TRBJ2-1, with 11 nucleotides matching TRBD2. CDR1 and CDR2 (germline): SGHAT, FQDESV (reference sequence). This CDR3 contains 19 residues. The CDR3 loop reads CASSLSGRTSGHSDNEQFF. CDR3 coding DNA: TGTGCCAGCAGCTTATCAGGGCGGACTAGCGGGCACTCCGACAATGAGCAGTTCTTC.

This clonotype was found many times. CDR3 DNA: TGCAGTGCGACTCCGTCCTACGAGCAGTACTTC. It translates to CSATPSYEQYF. This chain links TRBV20-1 with TRBJ2-7, with D unclear. V lost 6 bases and J lost 1, with 7 bases in between. The CDR3 consists of 11 residues. The germline CDR1 and CDR2 sequences are DFQATT and SNEGSKA (reference sequence).

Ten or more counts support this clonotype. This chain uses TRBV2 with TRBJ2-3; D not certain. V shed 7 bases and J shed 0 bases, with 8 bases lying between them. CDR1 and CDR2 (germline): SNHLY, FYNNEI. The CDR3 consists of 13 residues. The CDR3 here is CASTKGSTDTQYF. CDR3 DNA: TGTGCCAGCACTAAAGGGAGCACAGATACGCAGTATTTT.